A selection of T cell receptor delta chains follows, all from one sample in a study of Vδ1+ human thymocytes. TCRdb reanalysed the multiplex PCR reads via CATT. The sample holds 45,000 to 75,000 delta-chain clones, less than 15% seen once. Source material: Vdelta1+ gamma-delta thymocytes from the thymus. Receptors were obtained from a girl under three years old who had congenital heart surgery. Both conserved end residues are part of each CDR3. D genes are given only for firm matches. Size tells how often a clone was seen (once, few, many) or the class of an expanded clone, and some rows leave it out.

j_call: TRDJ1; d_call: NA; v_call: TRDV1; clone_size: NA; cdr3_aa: CALGGGQGPGGTDKLIF; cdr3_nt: TGTGCTCTTGGGGGGGGCCAGGGCCCAGGTGGCACCGATAAACTCATCTTT
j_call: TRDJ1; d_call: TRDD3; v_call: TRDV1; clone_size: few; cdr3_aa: CALGESQPSSTGVPDKLIF; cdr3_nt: TGTGCCCTTGGGGAATCTCAACCTTCGAGTACTGGGGTACCCGATAAACTCATCTTT
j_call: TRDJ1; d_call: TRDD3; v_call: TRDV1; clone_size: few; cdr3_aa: CALGALRAPTLGDRDLTDKLIF; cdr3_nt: TGTGCTCTTGGGGCCCTCAGGGCTCCTACCCTGGGGGATAGGGACCTCACCGATAAACTCATCTTT
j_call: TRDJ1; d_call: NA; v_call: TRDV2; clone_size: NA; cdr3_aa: CACVRWGAPITDKLIF; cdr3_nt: TGTGCCTGTGTACGATGGGGGGCCCCCATCACCGATAAACTCATCTTT
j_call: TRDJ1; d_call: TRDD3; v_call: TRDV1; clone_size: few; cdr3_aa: CALGPRSSGTGGLTTDKLIF; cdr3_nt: TGTGCTCTTGGGCCTCGTTCCTCGGGTACTGGGGGATTGACCACCGATAAACTCATCTTT
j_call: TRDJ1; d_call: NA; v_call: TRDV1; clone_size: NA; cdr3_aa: CALGELRGLDPNELIF; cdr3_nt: TGTGCTCTTGGGGAACTAAGGGGCTTGGACCCCAATGAACTCATCTTT
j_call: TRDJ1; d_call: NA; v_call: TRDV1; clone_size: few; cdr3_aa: CALGEPNTFRREDTDKLIF; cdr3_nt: TGTGCTCTTGGGGAACCAAACACCTTCCGACGAGAGGACACCGATAAACTCATCTTT
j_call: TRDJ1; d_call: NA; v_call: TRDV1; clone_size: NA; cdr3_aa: CALGEPGPPPGFNTDKLIF; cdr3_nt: TGTGCTCTTGGGGAACCGGGGCCGCCTCCGGGATTTAACACCGATAAACTCATCTTT
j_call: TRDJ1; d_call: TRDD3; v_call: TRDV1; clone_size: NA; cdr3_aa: CALGEHSALGDPVTDKLIF; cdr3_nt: TGTGCTCTTGGGGAGCATTCTGCACTGGGGGACCCGGTCACCGATAAACTCATCTTT
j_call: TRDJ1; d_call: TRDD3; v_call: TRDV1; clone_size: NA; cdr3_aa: CALGHYIQTQLGGLSSDKLIF; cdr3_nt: TGTGCTCTTGGGCATTATATACAAACCCAGCTTGGGGGATTAAGTTCCGATAAACTCATCTTT
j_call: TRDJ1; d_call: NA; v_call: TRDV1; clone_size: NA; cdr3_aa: CALGVPSSTLYSDKLIF; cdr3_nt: TGTGCTCTTGGGGTTCCTTCCAGCACACTATACTCCGATAAACTCATCTTT
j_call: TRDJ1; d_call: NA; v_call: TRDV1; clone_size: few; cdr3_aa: CALGATFLQSGGGKLIF; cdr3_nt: TGTGCTCTTGGGGCGACCTTCCTACAATCTGGGGGAGGGAAACTCATCTTT
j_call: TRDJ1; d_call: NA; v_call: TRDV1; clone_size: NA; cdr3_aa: CALGERELIF; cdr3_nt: TGTGCTCTTGGGGAACGCGAACTCATCTTT
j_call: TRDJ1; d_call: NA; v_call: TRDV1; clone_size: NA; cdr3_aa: CALGELGYVTLGWAPYTDKLIF; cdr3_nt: TGTGCTCTTGGGGAACTTGGCTACGTGACTCTGGGGTGGGCACCGTACACCGATAAACTCATCTTT
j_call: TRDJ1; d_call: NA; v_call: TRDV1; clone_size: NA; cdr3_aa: CALGELQDPCYTDKLIF; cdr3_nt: TGTGCTCTTGGGGAACTCCAGGACCCCTGTTACACCGATAAACTCATCTTT
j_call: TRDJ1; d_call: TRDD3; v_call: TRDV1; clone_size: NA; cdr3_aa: CALGHPSTLDGGYAEYTDKLIF; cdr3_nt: TGTGCTCTTGGGCACCCATCTACGTTAGATGGGGGATACGCTGAGTACACCGATAAACTCATCTTT
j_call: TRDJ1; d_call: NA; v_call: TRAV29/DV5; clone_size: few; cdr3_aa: CSVLLCSKRGPSSQYWEDTDKLIF; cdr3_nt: NA
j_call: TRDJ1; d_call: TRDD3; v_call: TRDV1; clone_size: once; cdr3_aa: CALGEEYSSRLGEWYTDKLIF; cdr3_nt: TGTGCTCTGGGGGAAGAATACTCCTCCAGACTGGGGGAATGGTACACCGATAAACTCATCTTT
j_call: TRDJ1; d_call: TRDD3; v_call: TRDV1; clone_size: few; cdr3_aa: CALGPRRPTTGGYGVLYTDKLIF; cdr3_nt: TGTGCTCTTGGGCCGAGGCGGCCTACGACCGGGGGATACGGGGTACTGTACACCGATAAACTCATCTTT
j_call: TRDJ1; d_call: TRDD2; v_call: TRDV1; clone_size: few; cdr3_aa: CALGDLPRGPHTDKLIF; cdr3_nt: TGTGCTCTTGGGGACCTTCCTCGGGGACCCCACACCGATAAACTCATCTTT
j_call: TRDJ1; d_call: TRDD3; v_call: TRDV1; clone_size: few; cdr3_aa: CALGELNPPCNTRLGTAYTDKLIF; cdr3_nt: TGTGCTCTTGGGGAATTAAACCCGCCCTGCAACACCCGACTGGGGACAGCGTACACCGATAAACTCATCTTT
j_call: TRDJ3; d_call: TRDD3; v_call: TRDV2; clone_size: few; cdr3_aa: CACDTPTGGYASWDTRQMFF; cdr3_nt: TGTGCCTGTGACACCCCAACTGGGGGATACGCGTCCTGGGACACCCGACAGATGTTTTTC
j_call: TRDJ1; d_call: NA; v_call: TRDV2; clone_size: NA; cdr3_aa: CACDPESNSQYTDKLIF; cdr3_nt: TGTGCCTGTGATCCGGAATCAAATTCCCAGTACACCGATAAACTCATCTTT
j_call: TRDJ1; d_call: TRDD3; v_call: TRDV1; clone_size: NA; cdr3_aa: CALGDAGSSNWGPIDTDKLIF; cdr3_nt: TGTGCTCTTGGGGATGCCGGTAGCTCCAACTGGGGGCCTATCGACACCGATAAACTCATCTTT
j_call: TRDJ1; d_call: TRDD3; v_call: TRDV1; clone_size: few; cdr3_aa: CALGDPILDWGTHTDKLIF; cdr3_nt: TGTGCTCTTGGCGATCCTATCCTAGACTGGGGGACTCACACCGATAAACTCATCTTT
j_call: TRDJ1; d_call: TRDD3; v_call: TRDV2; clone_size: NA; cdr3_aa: CACHYWGIYDTDKLIF; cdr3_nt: TGTGCCTGTCATTACTGGGGGATATATGACACCGATAAACTCATCTTT
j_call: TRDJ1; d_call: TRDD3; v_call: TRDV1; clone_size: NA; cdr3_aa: CALGNYHWGMFTDKLIF; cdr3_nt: TGTGCTCTTGGGAACTACCACTGGGGGATGTTCACCGATAAACTCATCTTT
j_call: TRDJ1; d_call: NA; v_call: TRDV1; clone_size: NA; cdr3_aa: CALGEPQISYGGLYTDKLIF; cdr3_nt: TGTGCTCTTGGGGAACCCCAAATTTCCTACGGGGGACTCTACACCGATAAACTCATCTTT
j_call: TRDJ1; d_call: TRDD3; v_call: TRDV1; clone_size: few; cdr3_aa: CALGELPIPGRGGYTDKLIF; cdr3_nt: TGTGCTCTTGGGGAACTACCCATTCCCGGTCGTGGGGGATACACCGATAAACTCATCTTT